These 29 T cell receptor beta chains originate from one sample sequenced in a study of shared clonotypes between healthy human individuals. Terminally differentiated effector memory CD45RA+ cells were excluded from the naive CD8 cells, which were CD45RO-negative and positively selected for CCR7. Clones were read by immunoSEQ multiplex PCR, and TCRdb kept only the in-frame ones, dropping some. The sample holds over 2 million clones, about 95% seen once. Sequencing was performed on naive CD8+ T cells sorted from blood. These receptors all stem from a man younger than 35 in good health.

The chain combines TRBV27 with TRBJ1-2, with 12 positions matching TRBD1. From germline, CDR1 is MNHEY and CDR2 SMNVEV (reference sequence). Trimming at V came to 6 bases and at J to 6 bases, leaving 8 bases not matched to a gene. CDR3 length: 15 amino acids. For the CDR3, the DNA is TGTGCCAGCAGCAAGATCGGGACAGGGGGCCATGGCTACACCTTC. This translates into CASSKIGTGGHGYTF.

The chain uses TRBV28 and TRBJ1-2; D uncertain. Per germline, CDR1 MDHEN and CDR2 SYDVKM. This CDR3 comprises 16 residues. The germline V and J ends were trimmed by 3 bases and 2 bases, with 16 bases remaining between them. The CDR3 nucleotides read TGTGCCAGCAGTTTCAGTGGGGAGGGTGGGAACTATGGCTACACCTTC. The encoded protein is CASSFSGEGGNYGYTF.

The V and J genes are TRBV7-9 and TRBJ2-7; D possibly uses TRBD1 or TRBD2 (7 bases each). The V and J ends lost 7 bases and 3 bases respectively, with 13 bases between them. The CDR3 loop spans 13 amino acids. The germline CDR1 and CDR2 sequences are SEHNR and FQNEAQ (reference sequence). The CDR3 bases are TGTGCCAGCACAGGGGGGGCAGACTACGAGCAGTACTTC. Encoded protein: CASTGGADYEQYF. Full variable domain (missing parts from reference TRBV7-9 and TRBJ2-7): DTGVSQNPRHKITKRGQNVTFRCDPISEHNRLYWYRQTLGQGPEFLTYFQNEAQLEKSRLLSDRFSAERPKGSFSTLEIQRTEQGDSAMYLCASTGGADYEQYFGPGTRLTVT.

Comment on this clone: One junction end disagrees with the germline gene, perhaps due to a read error. The chain uses TRBV7-6 and TRBJ1-5, with 8 bases fitting TRBD1. CDR1 is SGHVS, CDR2 FNYEAQ, per germline. This CDR3 has 15 residues. The DNA for the CDR3 is TGTGCCAGCAGTTTAGGGACAGGCATCAATCAGCCCCAGCATTTT. It specifies CASSLGTGINQPQHF.

The V call is TRBV9, the J call TRBJ2-7, with TRBD2 identical over 8 bases. Looked up from germline, CDR1 is SGDLS and CDR2 is YYNGEE. V dropped 3 bases and J dropped 0; count of bases not matched to a gene: 8. This CDR3 spans 16 amino acids. CDR3 region: CASSAGGSESSYEQYF. The CDR3 coding sequence is TGTGCCAGCAGCGCGGGGGGGTCCGAGAGCTCCTACGAGCAGTACTTC.

The J gene is TRBJ2-7, the V gene TRBV29-1; TRBD1 might be the D (5 bases). The CDR3 has 15 amino acids. V lost 3 bases and J 3 bases, leaving 18 bases between the germline ends. Germline values: CDR1 SQVTM, CDR2 ANQGSEA. CDR3 region: CSVEGSPQGGYEQYF. CDR3 coding DNA: TGCAGCGTTGAGGGTTCCCCTCAGGGCGGCTACGAGCAGTACTTC.

The chain recombines TRBV9 with TRBJ2-1; 11 positions agree with TRBD1. CDR1 is SGDLS, CDR2 YYNGEE, per germline. There are 16 residues in the CDR3. V shed 1 base, J shed 3 bases, and the junction held 3 bases outside the gene matches. The CDR3 bases are TGTGCCAGCAGCGTAACGGGACAGGGGGACTACAATGAGCAGTTCTTC. Protein sequence: CASSVTGQGDYNEQFF.

The chain couples TRBV4-1 to TRBJ2-3; possibly TRBD1 for D (6 bases). This CDR3 has 15 amino acids. The V and J ends lost 9 bases and 2 bases respectively, with 18 bases between them. Germline CDR1 is MGHRA and CDR2 is YSYEKL. CDR3 protein: CARTTHRASTDTQYF. CDR3 nucleotide sequence: TGCGCCAGAACGACACACAGGGCGTCCACAGATACGCAGTATTTT.

The chain couples TRBV27 to TRBJ2-7, with 10 bases aligning to TRBD2. The CDR3 has 15 residues. Germline lookup yields CDR1 MNHEY and CDR2 SMNVEV (reference sequence). J gave up 6 bases and V 3 bases, and 8 bases lay outside the gene matches. The CDR3 loop reads CASSFLAGGVSEQYF. For the CDR3, the DNA is TGTGCCAGCAGTTTCTTAGCGGGAGGAGTCAGCGAGCAGTACTTC.

The chain carries TRBV19 and TRBJ2-1; possible D gene TRBD2, 7 bases. There are 16 residues in the CDR3. Germline V gene sequence: CDR1 LNHDA, CDR2 SQIVND (reference sequence). The V end lost 10 bases, the J end lost 0 bases, and 19 bases lay between the germline ends. The CDR3 region has the DNA TGTGCCACCACAGGTGGGGGGGCGAACTCCTACAATGAGCAGTTCTTC. This sequence encodes CATTGGGANSYNEQFF.

The rearrangement uses TRBV7-2 and TRBJ1-1; TRBD1 agrees at 7 bases. J lost 8 bases, V lost 7 bases, and 13 bases had no gene match. Germline V gene lookup returns CDR1 SGHTA and CDR2 FQGNSA. This CDR3 has 14 amino acids. CDR3 in amino acids: CASIFYPGQREAFF. The CDR3, as DNA: TGTGCCAGCATCTTCTATCCGGGACAGCGAGAAGCTTTCTTT. The variable domain in full, completed from reference TRBV7-2 and TRBJ1-1, reads GAGVSQSPSNKVTEKGKDVELRCDPISGHTALYWYRQSLGQGLEFLIYFQGNSAPDKSGLPSDRFSAERTGGSVSTLTIQRTQQEDSAVYLCASIFYPGQREAFFGQGTRLTVV.

The rearrangement joins TRBV4-3 to TRBJ2-7; the D is unclear. CDR1 is LGHNA and CDR2 is YSLEER in the germline V gene. This CDR3 comprises 15 residues. The ends were cut back, 0 bases at V and 9 bases at J, with 18 bases in the middle. The CDR3 coding sequence is TGCGCCAGCAGCCAAGATCTGGGTTCCGCGATTGGGCAGTACTTC. Its protein is CASSQDLGSAIGQYF.

This clone came up once. The V and J genes are TRBV5-4 and TRBJ1-1; no firm D call. CDR1 is SGHNT and CDR2 is YYREEE in the germline V gene (reference sequence). Trimming removed 2 bases at V and 2 bases at J, with 10 bases between. This CDR3 spans 14 amino acids. The CDR3 loop is CASSLKVGNTEAFF. In DNA, the CDR3 is TGTGCCAGCAGCTTAAAAGTGGGAAACACTGAAGCTTTCTTT.

For this clone: This CDR3 is also generated by other DNA sequences in the sample. The chain is built from TRBV5-1 and TRBJ2-3; D is possibly TRBD2 (5 bases). The CDR3 loop spans 15 amino acids. The germline gives CDR1 SGHRS, CDR2 YFSETQ. V dropped 1 base and J dropped 3 bases, with 12 bases sitting between them. The CDR3 loop reads CASSLRGGVTDTQYF. The CDR3 DNA reads as TGCGCCAGCAGCTTGCGGGGTGGGGTTACAGATACGCAGTATTTT.

The chain carries TRBV19 and TRBJ1-2; D gene ambiguous. The ends were cut back, 6 bases at V and 4 bases at J, with 12 bases in the middle. Germline-derived CDR1 and CDR2 are LNHDA and SQIVND (reference sequence). This CDR3 contains 13 residues. The chain's CDR3 is CASRAGPTYGYTF. CDR3 nucleotide sequence: TGTGCCAGTAGGGCCGGGCCCACCTATGGCTACACCTTC.

The chain combines TRBV27 with TRBJ2-7; either TRBD1 or TRBD2 may fit D (5 bases each). The CDR3 totals 15 residues. Trimming left V 4 bases short and J 2 bases short, with 15 bases between. Germline values: CDR1 MNHEY, CDR2 SMNVEV (reference sequence). This CDR3 reads CASSSQPGPTYEQYF. CDR3 nucleotide sequence: TGTGCCAGCAGTTCACAACCGGGACCCACCTACGAGCAGTACTTC.

The J gene is TRBJ2-2, the V gene TRBV11-1; 7 bases line up with TRBD2. V dropped 4 bases and J dropped 6; count of bases not matched to a gene: 8. From germline, CDR1 is SGHAT and CDR2 FQDESV (reference sequence). CDR3 length equals 15 residues. The CDR3 DNA reads as TGTGCCAGCAGCTCAATTATAGCGGGCCCCGGGGAGCTGTTTTTT. This sequence encodes CASSSIIAGPGELFF.

The chain recombines TRBV15 with TRBJ2-2; unclear D gene. Trimming removed 6 bases at V and 4 bases at J, with 15 bases between. CDR3 length: 15 amino acids. Germline values: CDR1 LNHNV, CDR2 YYDKDF (reference sequence). CDR3 sequence reads: CATRLATLITGELFF. CDR3 sequence (DNA): TGTGCCACCAGGCTTGCGACGTTGATCACCGGGGAGCTGTTTTTT. Complete variable domain (other parts from reference TRBV15 and TRBJ2-2): DAMVIQNPRYQVTQFGKPVTLSCSQTLNHNVMYWYQQKSSQAPKLLFHYYDKDFNNEADTPDNFQSRRPNTSFCFLDIRSPGLGDTAMYLCATRLATLITGELFFGEGSRLTVL.

This clone appeared once. This chain uses TRBV2 with TRBJ2-7; the D gene is possibly TRBD1 (6 bases). Trimming pared 4 bases from V and 5 bases from J, leaving 9 bases between. Looked up from germline, CDR1 is SNHLY and CDR2 is FYNNEI. CDR3 length equals 12 residues. This CDR3 is CASSGAGDEQYF. The CDR3 DNA reads as TGTGCCAGCAGTGGGGCAGGGGACGAGCAGTACTTC.

The chain is built from TRBV13 and TRBJ2-7; no clear D. The CDR3 is 14 amino acids. Trimming pared 6 bases from V and 2 bases from J, leaving 14 bases between. Germline CDR1 and CDR2: PRHDT and FYEKMQ (reference sequence). CDR3 region: CASSPARLAYEQYF. The DNA for the CDR3 is TGTGCCAGCAGTCCGGCCCGCCTAGCCTACGAGCAGTACTTC.

The V gene is TRBV7-3, the J gene TRBJ2-3, with 9 nucleotides matching TRBD1. V lost 5 bases, J lost 2 bases, and 5 bases stayed unmatched. Germline CDR1 reads SGHTA; CDR2 reads FQGTGA. This CDR3 comprises 15 residues. The CDR3 loop reads CASSPTGGVTDTQYF. The CDR3 DNA follows: TGTGCCAGCAGCCCTACAGGGGGCGTCACAGATACGCAGTATTTT. The whole variable domain, filled in from reference TRBV7-3 and TRBJ2-3, reads GAGVSQTPSNKVTEKGKYVELRCDPISGHTALYWYRQSLGQGPEFLIYFQGTGAADDSGLPNDRFFAVRPEGSVSTLKIQRTERGDSAVYLCASSPTGGVTDTQYFGPGTRLTVL.

This clone was counted once. The V gene is TRBV21-1, the J gene TRBJ2-7; the tabulated D call, TRBD1, remains unverified against the DNA. TRBV21-1 is labeled a pseudogene. The CDR3 is 15 residues long. The CDR3: CASSTRDRETYEQYF. In nucleotides, the CDR3 is TGTGCCAGCAGCACCCGGGACAGGGAAACCTACGAGCAGTACTTC.

Only one count was recorded for this clone. The chain carries TRBV5-4 and TRBJ2-2; TRBD2 matches at 11 bases. CDR3 length: 16 residues. Looked up from germline, CDR1 is SGHNT and CDR2 is YYREEE (reference sequence). V lost 3 bases, J lost 1 base, and 2 bases stayed unmatched. CDR3 nucleotides: TGTGCCAGCAGCTGGGGGACTAGCGGGAACACCGGGGAGCTGTTTTTT. Amino acids: CASSWGTSGNTGELFF.

This clone appeared once. The J gene is TRBJ2-6, the V gene TRBV10-2; D is possibly TRBD1 or TRBD2 (5 bases each). The V gene lost 0 bases and the J gene lost 0 bases, with 9 bases spanning the gap. This CDR3 spans 17 amino acids. The V gene's germline CDR1 is WSHSY and CDR2 SAAADI. The CDR3 DNA sequence: TGCGCCAGCAGTGAGTCGGGACCCATCTCTGGGGCCAACGTCCTGACTTTC. It codes for CASSESGPISGANVLTF.

This CDR3 is CASGLPDREGTEAFF. The CDR3 nucleotides are TGTGCTAGTGGTTTACCCGACAGGGAGGGAACTGAAGCTTTCTTT. V is TRBV12-5 and J is TRBJ1-1, with TRBD1 identical over 7 bases. Losses at the gene ends were 3 bases for V and 5 bases for J; bases not matched to a gene: 9. The germline V gene encodes CDR1 LGHNT and CDR2 FRNRAP. The length of the CDR3 is 15 residues.

The genes are TRBV7-9 and TRBJ2-7; D is tentatively TRBD1 or TRBD2 (6 bases each). Germline V gene sequence: CDR1 SEHNR, CDR2 FQNEAQ (reference sequence). Between the trimmed V and J ends, which lost 1 base and 4 bases, there was a span of 14 bases. The CDR3 extends over 15 amino acids. CDR3 nucleotides: TGTGCCAGCAGCTTAGACACCGGGGGCGTATACGAGCAGTACTTC. It yields the protein CASSLDTGGVYEQYF.

This chain's CDR3 is CAWSPTGWTGELFF. The CDR3 DNA sequence: TGTGCCTGGAGTCCTACAGGGTGGACCGGGGAGCTGTTTTTT. The chain couples TRBV30 to TRBJ2-2; possibly TRBD1 for D (6 bases). CDR3 length: 14 residues. The V end lost 2 bases, the J end lost 5 bases, and 12 bases lay between the germline ends. Germline assignment: CDR1 GTSNPN and CDR2 SVGIG (reference sequence). Supplemented by reference TRBV30 and TRBJ2-2, the full variable domain reads SQTIHQWPATLVQPVGSPLSLECTVEGTSNPNLYWYRQAAGRGLQLLFYSVGIGQISSEVPQNLSASRPQDRQFILSSKKLLLSDSGFYLCAWSPTGWTGELFFGEGSRLTVL.

Concerning this clone: This specimen includes other DNA sequences encoding the same CDR3. CDR3 residues: CASSFSGANVLTF. The CDR3 bases are TGTGCCAGCAGCTTTTCCGGGGCCAACGTCCTGACTTTC. J is TRBJ2-6 and V is TRBV5-4; D is unresolved. V was shortened by 2 bases and J by 4 bases, with 4 bases between the two germline ends. CDR3 length equals 13 residues. Germline V gene sequence: CDR1 SGHNT, CDR2 YYREEE (reference sequence).

The V call is TRBV28, the J call TRBJ2-3; D is uncertain. The V and J ends lost 6 bases and 4 bases respectively, with 8 bases between them. This CDR3 has 12 residues. The germline V gene encodes CDR1 MDHEN and CDR2 SYDVKM. In DNA, the CDR3 is TGTGCCAGCAGCCAGCAGTCAGATACGCAGTATTTT. Its translation is CASSQQSDTQYF.